This TCR beta chain was captured by sequencing in a study of blood T cell repertoires in COVID-19. Overall study context: COVID-19 samples collected from the United States, Italy and Spain covered acute and convalescent phases. In each case, the material was cDNA or gDNA derived from T cells, B-cell-depleted T cells, or PBMCs.

Per the original data handling: Counts of nucleated cells, estimated from reference gene primer amplification, were obtained. Measured with immunoSEQ multiplex PCR; TCRdb has only the in-frame clones, and not every one. V and J calls plus clone size are reproduced from that table; the DNA served to infer D and trimming. The sample yields nearly 250,000 clones, roughly 86% seen once. This clone was seen a handful of times. Cohort 3 recovery required two negative PCRs, clearance, or symptom resolution. V was pared by 0 bases and J by 4 bases, with 9 bases between. CDR3 length equals 15 residues. Germline values: CDR1 LGHNA, CDR2 YSLEER.

The sample taken for sequencing was PBMCs or T cells enriched from blood (not recorded which). V and J are TRBV4-3 and TRBJ1-4; D ambiguous. The source is a woman aged 45-59 years who had recovered from COVID-19. CDR3 coding DNA: TGCGCCAGCAGCCAAGAACTCCGGGATAATGAAAAACTGTTTTTT. Its translation is CASSQELRDNEKLFF.